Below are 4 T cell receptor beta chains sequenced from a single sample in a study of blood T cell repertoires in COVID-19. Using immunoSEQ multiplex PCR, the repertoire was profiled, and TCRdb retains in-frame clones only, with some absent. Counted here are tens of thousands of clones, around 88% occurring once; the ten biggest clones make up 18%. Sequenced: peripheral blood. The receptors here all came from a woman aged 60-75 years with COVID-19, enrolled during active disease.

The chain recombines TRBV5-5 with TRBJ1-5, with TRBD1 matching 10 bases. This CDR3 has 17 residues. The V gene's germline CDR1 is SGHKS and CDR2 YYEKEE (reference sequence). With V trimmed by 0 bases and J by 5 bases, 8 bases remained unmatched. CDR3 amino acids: CASSLGGQGVVDQPQHF. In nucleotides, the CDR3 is TGTGCCAGCAGCTTGGGCGGACAGGGGGTTGTGGATCAGCCCCAGCATTTT.

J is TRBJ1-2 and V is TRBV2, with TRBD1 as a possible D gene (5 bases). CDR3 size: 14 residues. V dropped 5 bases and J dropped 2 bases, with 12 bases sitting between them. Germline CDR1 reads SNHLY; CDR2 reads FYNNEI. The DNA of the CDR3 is TGTGCCAGCAGTCGTTTCGGGGGAAACTATGGCTACACCTTC. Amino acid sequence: CASSRFGGNYGYTF.

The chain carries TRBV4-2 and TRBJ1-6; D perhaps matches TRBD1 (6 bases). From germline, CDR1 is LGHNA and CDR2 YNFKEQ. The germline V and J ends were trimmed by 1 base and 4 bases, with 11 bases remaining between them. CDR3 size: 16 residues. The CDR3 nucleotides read TGTGCCAGCAGCCAAGTTAAAGGGGGATATAATTCACCCCTCCACTTT. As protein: CASSQVKGGYNSPLHF.

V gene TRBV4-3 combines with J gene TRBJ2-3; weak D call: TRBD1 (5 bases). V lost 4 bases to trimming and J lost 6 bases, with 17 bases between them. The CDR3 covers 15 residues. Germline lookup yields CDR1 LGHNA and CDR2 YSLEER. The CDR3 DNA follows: TGCGCCAGCAGCCGAGAGATCACAGGTGCGGATACGCAGTATTTT. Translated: CASSREITGADTQYF.